This TCR beta chain derives from a study of control samples from healthy donors and cancer patients. The germline gives CDR1 LNHNV, CDR2 YYDKDF (reference sequence). J was trimmed by 2 bases and V by 2 bases; bases with no gene match: 2. The CDR3 runs to 15 residues. This table comes from immunoSEQ multiplex PCR, and its TCRdb copy is limited to in-frame clones, with some not included. The data contain approximately 100,000 clones, more than 90% of them singletons. The receptor comes from a human donor in good health. The donor label of this sample is uncertain. Sequences were obtained from blood. The V gene is TRBV15, the J gene TRBJ2-2, with TRBD1 matching 7 bases. This chain's CDR3 is CATSRNRGNTGELFF. For the CDR3, the DNA is TGTGCCACCAGCAGAAACAGGGGAAACACCGGGGAGCTGTTTTTT.